This T cell receptor (beta chain) came from a study of neurological immune-mediated disorders (dated by TCRdb to the late 2010s). Study-wide context: Of the roughly 34 multiple sclerosis patients, some 30 had relapsing-remitting MS and 3 had secondary progressive MS. Peripheral blood TCR-beta repertoires from HTLV-I-associated myelopathy (HAM/TSP) patients, multiple sclerosis patients and healthy controls were compared by UMI-based sequencing. The roughly 110 TCR-beta libraries included longitudinal samples, technical triplicates and paired sorted CD4+ and CD8+ T-cell subsets alongside PBMC samples. Of the approximately 68 subjects in the cohort, about 14 were HAM/TSP patients, some 34 were multiple sclerosis patients, and some 20 were healthy controls.

For the unsorted PBMC libraries, 2 million PBMCs were stored in RNAlater at -80 degrees C until RNA extraction and were used to generate the libraries. Multiple sclerosis patients were enrolled in a US clinical protocol evaluating disease progression by magnetic resonance imaging. Peripheral blood underwent Ficoll-Hypaque density gradient centrifugation to isolate PBMCs, which were then cryopreserved in liquid nitrogen. Summary of the overall study and its limitations: The MS cluster was not associated with any clinical or MRI features, and the authors stated that larger cohorts are needed. No identical CDR3 amino acid sequences were found to be shared among expanded clones across subjects, suggesting that TCR-beta repertoires were private in all groups. Repertoires from 18 of 34 MS patients were grouped by phylogenetic analysis into a cluster of related CDR3 sequences, suggesting a possible repertoire-level signature. TCR clonal expansion was highest in HAM/TSP patients and lowest in MS patients, with MS patients falling below even healthy controls.

Reading from cysteine to phenylalanine, the CDR3 counts 14 amino acids. Solely the CDR3 DNA is kept, with 42 bases framed from the first base. At the junction V is shortened by 3 bases and J by 7 bases; bases outside the gene matches: 6. The germline V gene gives CDR1 as SGHRS and CDR2 as YFSETQ. This clonotype has ten or more counts. The antigen this receptor binds is unknown. Within one base of it there is no much larger clone, and no base qualities were kept. cDNA was synthesized by template-switch 5'RACE using a primer carrying a 10-nucleotide random unique molecular identifier by which each TCR transcript was tagged. Every sequencing run yielded over 190 million TCR-beta sequences covering 15-18 subjects. Total RNA was extracted with the RNeasy kit. Using the KAPA Real-time Library Amplification kit, TCR-beta VDJ regions were amplified with primers for the TCR constant region and the 5'RACE anchor. Sample indexes and Illumina adaptors were added in a first PCR, after which library yield was increased in a second PCR. After Ampure bead purification, the TCR product of roughly 650 bp was size-selected on a 2% E-gel SizeSelection system. Before pooling, library quality was checked on a Bioanalyzer, concentration was measured with Qubit, and libraries were quantified with the Kapa Library Quantification kit. Paired-end 2 x 150 bp sequencing of the libraries was performed on an Illumina HiSeq 2500. To increase sequence diversity, about 25-30% phiX was spiked into each library pool. Regarding the original processing steps: The UMI-based MiGEC pipeline processed quality-filtered reads and removed over 80% of raw TCR sequences during error correction. VDJ genes were aligned to IMGT germline references, and clonotypes were defined by unique CDR3 amino acid sequence plus V-J genes. Clonal expansion, Shannon diversity, and CDR3 relatedness (CalcPairwiseDistances, ClusterSamples) were evaluated with VDJtools, and phylogenetic trees were built with CLCbio workbench. Using coefficient-of-variation modelling across technical triplicates, the study counted a clone as expanded if it had at least 8 unique UMIs. TCRdb ran its own pipeline on the public reads, namely fastp trimming at Q25 and MiXCR clone calling, and kept in-frame beta chains. CDR3 protein duplicates are merged, each entry listing the most common genes and DNA. Clone size and V and J calls follow TCRdb, not the original study. The sample table shows roughly 70,000 distinct CDR3 sequences, and around 4.2% are seen once. 1% to 1.5% of the sample goes to the ten largest clones.

Sequencing input: PBMCs. The sequence is built from TRBV5-1 and TRBJ1-1, with TRBD1 matching 10 junction bases. The TCR originated in a man aged 25-40 years with multiple sclerosis. At the DNA level, the sequence is TGCGCCAGCAGCTCCGGGACAGGGGTTGGTGAAGCTTTCTTT. The encoded protein is CASSSGTGVGEAFF.